This T cell receptor beta chain was recovered during a study of PD-1 blockade in classical Hodgkin lymphoma (dated by TCRdb to 2020 to 2022). Looking at the study overall: Nivolumab dosing was 3 mg/kg intravenously every 2 weeks, continuing until either disease progression or unacceptable toxicity. The study used TCR beta sequencing and CyTOF to define a peripheral blood immune signature of response to PD-1 blockade in classical Hodgkin lymphoma. On the study overall, not on this receptor specifically: Diversity was lower in patients who began nivolumab less than 1 year after ASCT, so these patients were left out of later analyses to avoid confounding by immune reconstitution. Among trial patients, those achieving complete response had baseline diversity similar to that of newly diagnosed patients, while diversity was significantly lower in partial responders and progressors. A significant rise by C4D1 was seen in CD4+ but not CD8+ TCR diversity (p=0.0027 vs p=0.16), with the rise being most apparent in complete responders (p=0.02). Baseline TCR diversity was reported as lower in newly diagnosed patients than in healthy donors, and lower still in relapsed/refractory patients. Only a single clinical trial cohort was studied, and what caused the repertoire differences, possibly disease activity or prior therapy, remained undefined.

A note on this clone: This receptor's antigen is unknown. No base-level quality is on record; no much larger clone is a single base apart.

The time point label corresponds to: cycle 4 day 1 (C4D1), after more than five weeks of nivolumab. All trial patients had relapsed after autologous stem cell transplantation, with cohorts A, B and C differing in prior brentuximab vedotin exposure. Magnetic negative selection with a Miltenyi CD4+ T cell isolation kit was used to purify CD4+ T cells from thawed PBMCs. The trial cohort comprised some 60 patients with relapsed/refractory classical Hodgkin lymphoma whose best overall responses were complete response, partial response or progressive disease. Single-agent nivolumab was administered to trial patients in the multi-cohort phase II CheckMate 205 trial. Best overall response was determined by an independent review committee according to the 2007 International Working Group response criteria. PBMCs from the trial were collected at three points: immediately before nivolumab initiation (C1D1), and during therapy at cycle 2 day 1 and cycle 4 day 1. After peripheral blood was drawn into 8 mL Vacutainer Cell Preparation Tubes, PBMCs were isolated by centrifugation and then cryopreserved. Purified CD4+ and CD8+ fractions were prepared only for cases in which an additional PBMC sample was available. On LS columns in a quadroMACS separator, the magnetically labelled cells were depleted, and the flow-through was collected as the purified fraction.

The Qiagen DNeasy kit was used to extract genomic DNA from unsorted PBMCs and from the negatively selected CD4+ and CD8+ fractions. Amplification of TCR beta CDR3 regions was done by immunoSEQ multiplex PCR with primers that anneal to V and J segments. A synthetic immune receptor repertoire was used to minimize amplification bias, and any remaining bias was removed computationally after sequencing. The study's own analysis went as follows. Repertoire diversity was quantified as the Shannon entropy index using custom Python scripts. Unsorted, CD4+ and CD8+ repertoires were analyzed separately, except for combined analyses in which CD4+ and CD8+ sequences were merged in silico. Clonal expansion was defined as a frequency increase of at least 2-fold after treatment compared with C1D1, and clones undetected at baseline were assigned a pseudocount of 0.5. Clones with 0 or 1 copy at C1D1 were classified as singleton clones, and clones with 2 or more copies were classified as non-singleton clones. Clones expanded in unsorted samples were annotated as CD4+, CD8+ or unknown by matching protein sequences in sorted samples from the same patient. Wilcoxon tests on paired samples were used to test changes in diversity from C1D1 to C4D1. Here the immuneACCESS table is served through TCRdb, limited to in-frame sequences with V and J called. Missing clones are a known gap in these copies; in checked studies unresolved V genes cover under half, and the rest lacks a known reason. V and J calls and clone size are given by that table; D and trimming were obtained from the DNA. Here the sample has 25,000 to 35,000 clones; 70% to 85% occur a single time. Jointly, the top ten make up about 0.57% of the sample.

The sequencing here drew on CD4+ T cells from blood, taken before the fourth cycle of nivolumab. The receptor comes from a human donor with classical Hodgkin lymphoma.

The bases are TGTGCCAGCAGCGTGGACAGGGGGCAGGAAAAACTGTTTTTT. Its product reads: CASSVDRGQEKLFF. The V and J genes are TRBV5-4 and TRBJ1-4, with 11 bases aligning to TRBD1. The germline V and J ends show losses of 4 bases and 8 bases respectively, and no gene match explains 4 bases of the junction. Taken from cysteine to phenylalanine, the CDR3 has 14 residues. Only CDR3 DNA remains: 42 bases, in frame from the first base. CDR1 and CDR2 were assigned from the germline V gene (reference sequence) as SGHNT and YYREEE.